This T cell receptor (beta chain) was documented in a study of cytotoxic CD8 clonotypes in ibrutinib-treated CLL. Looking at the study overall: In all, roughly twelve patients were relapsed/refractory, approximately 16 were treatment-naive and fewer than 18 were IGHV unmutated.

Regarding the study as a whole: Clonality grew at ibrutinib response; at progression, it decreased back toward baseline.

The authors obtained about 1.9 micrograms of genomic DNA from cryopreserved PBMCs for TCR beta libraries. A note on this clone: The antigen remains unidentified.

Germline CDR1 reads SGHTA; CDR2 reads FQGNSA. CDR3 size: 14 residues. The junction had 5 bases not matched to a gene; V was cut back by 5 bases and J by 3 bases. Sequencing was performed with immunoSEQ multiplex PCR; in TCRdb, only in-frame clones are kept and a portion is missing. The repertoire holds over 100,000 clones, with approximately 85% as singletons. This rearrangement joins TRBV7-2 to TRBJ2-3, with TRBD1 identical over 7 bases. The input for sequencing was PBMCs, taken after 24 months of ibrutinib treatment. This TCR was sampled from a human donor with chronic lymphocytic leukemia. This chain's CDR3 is CASSPGQLTDTQYF. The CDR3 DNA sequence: TGTGCCAGCAGCCCGGGACAGTTGACAGATACGCAGTATTTT.